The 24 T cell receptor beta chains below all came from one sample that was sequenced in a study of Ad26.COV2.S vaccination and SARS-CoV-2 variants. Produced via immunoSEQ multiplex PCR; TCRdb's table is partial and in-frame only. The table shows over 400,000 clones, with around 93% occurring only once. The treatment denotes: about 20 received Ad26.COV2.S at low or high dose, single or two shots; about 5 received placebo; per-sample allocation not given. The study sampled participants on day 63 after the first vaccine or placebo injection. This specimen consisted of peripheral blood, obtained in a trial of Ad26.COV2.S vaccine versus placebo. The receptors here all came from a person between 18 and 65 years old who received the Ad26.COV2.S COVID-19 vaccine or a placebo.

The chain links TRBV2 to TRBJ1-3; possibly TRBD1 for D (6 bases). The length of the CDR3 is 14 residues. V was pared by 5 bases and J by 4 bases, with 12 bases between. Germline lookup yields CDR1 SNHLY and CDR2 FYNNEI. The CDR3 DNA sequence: TGTGCCAGCAGTAGCCCAGGGGAAGGAAACACCATATATTTT. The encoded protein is CASSSPGEGNTIYF.

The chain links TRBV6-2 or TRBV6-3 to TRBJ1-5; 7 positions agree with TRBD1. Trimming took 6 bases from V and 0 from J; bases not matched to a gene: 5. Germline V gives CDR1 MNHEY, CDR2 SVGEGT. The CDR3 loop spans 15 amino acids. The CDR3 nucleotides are TGTGCCAGCAGCAGAGGACAGGTTAGCAATCAGCCCCAGCATTTT. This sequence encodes CASSRGQVSNQPQHF.

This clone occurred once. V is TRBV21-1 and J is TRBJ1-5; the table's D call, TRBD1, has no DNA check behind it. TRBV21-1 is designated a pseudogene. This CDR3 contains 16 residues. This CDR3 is CASSKEPPGQGKPQHF. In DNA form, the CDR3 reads TGTGCCAGCAGCAAGGAACCCCCGGGACAGGGGAAGCCCCAGCATTTT.

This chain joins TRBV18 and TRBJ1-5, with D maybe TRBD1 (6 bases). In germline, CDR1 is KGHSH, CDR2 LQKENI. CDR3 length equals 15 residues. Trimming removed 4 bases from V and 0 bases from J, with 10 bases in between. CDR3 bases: TGTGCCAGCTCACTGACAGGTAATAGCAATCAGCCCCAGCATTTT. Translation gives CASSLTGNSNQPQHF. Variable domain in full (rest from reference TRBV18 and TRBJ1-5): NAGVMQNPRHLVRRRGQEARLRCSPMKGHSHVYWYRQLPEEGLKFMVYLQKENIIDESGMPKERFSAEFPKEGPSILRIQQVVRGDSAAYFCASSLTGNSNQPQHFGDGTRLSIL.

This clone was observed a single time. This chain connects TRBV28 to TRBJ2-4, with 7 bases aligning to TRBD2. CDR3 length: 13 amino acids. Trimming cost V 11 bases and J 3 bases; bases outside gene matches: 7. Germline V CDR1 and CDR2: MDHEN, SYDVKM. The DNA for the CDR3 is TGTGCCGCGGGGGTGGAAGACAAAAACATTCAGTACTTC. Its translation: CAAGVEDKNIQYF. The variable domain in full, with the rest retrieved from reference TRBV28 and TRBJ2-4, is DVKVTQSSRYLVKRTGEKVFLECVQDMDHENMFWYRQDPGLGLRLIYFSYDVKMKEKGDIPEGYSVSREKKERFSLILESASTNQTSMYLCAAGVEDKNIQYFGAGTRLSVL.

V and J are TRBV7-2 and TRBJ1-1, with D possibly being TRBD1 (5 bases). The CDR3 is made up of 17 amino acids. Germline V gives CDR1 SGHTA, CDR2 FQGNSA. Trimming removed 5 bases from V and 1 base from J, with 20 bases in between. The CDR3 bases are TGTGCCAGCAGCCCCCCAGGGTGGATTGCAGGGAACACTGAAGCTTTCTTT. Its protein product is CASSPPGWIAGNTEAFF.

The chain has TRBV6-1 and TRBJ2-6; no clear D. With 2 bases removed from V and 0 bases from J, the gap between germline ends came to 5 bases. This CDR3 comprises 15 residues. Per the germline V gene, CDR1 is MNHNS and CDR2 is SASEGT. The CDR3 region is CASSESVSGANVLTF. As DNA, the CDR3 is TGTGCCAGCAGTGAAAGTGTCTCTGGGGCCAACGTCCTGACTTTC.

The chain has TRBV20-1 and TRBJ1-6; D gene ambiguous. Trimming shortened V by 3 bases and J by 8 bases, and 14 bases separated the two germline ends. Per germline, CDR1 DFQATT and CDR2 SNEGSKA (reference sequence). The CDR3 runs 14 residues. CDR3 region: CSASRTVKDSPLHF. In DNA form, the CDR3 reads TGCAGTGCTAGTCGGACCGTGAAGGATTCACCCCTCCACTTT.

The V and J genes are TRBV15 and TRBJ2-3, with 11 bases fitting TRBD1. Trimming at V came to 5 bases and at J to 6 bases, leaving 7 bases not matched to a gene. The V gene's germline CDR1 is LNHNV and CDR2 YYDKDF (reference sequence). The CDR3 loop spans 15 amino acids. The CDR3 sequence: CATSRGQGALDTQYF. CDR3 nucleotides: TGTGCCACCAGCCGAGGACAGGGGGCATTGGATACGCAGTATTTT.

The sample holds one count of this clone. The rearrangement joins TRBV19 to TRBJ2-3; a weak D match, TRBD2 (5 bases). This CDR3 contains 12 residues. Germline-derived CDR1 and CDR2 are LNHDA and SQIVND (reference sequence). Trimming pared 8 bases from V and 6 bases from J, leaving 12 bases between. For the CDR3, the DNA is TGTGCCAGTTGGCTAGCCCCCGATACGCAGTATTTT. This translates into CASWLAPDTQYF. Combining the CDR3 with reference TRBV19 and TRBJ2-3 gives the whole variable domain DGGITQSPKYLFRKEGQNVTLSCEQNLNHDAMYWYRQDPGQGLRLIYYSQIVNDFQKGDIAEGYSVSREKKESFPLTVTSAQKNPTAFYLCASWLAPDTQYFGPGTRLTVL.

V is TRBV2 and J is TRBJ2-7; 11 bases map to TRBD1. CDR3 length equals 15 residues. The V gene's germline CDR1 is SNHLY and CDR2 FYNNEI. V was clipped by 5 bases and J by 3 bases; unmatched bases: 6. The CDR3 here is CASSPDRGPYYEQYF. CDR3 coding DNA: TGTGCCAGCAGTCCGGACAGGGGGCCGTACTACGAGCAGTACTTC.

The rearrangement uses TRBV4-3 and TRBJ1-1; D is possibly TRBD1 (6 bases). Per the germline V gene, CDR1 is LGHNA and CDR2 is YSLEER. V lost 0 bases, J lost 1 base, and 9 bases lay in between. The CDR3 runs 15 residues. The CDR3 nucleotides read TGCGCCAGCAGCCAAGAGGGCAGGGGGAACACTGAAGCTTTCTTT. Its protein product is CASSQEGRGNTEAFF.

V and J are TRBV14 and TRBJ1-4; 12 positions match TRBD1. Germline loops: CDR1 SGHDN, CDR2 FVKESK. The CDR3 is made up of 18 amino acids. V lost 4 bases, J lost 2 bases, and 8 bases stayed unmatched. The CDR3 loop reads CASSRDRGLFRTNEKLFF. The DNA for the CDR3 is TGTGCCAGCAGCCGGGACAGGGGGCTTTTTCGGACTAATGAAAAACTGTTTTTT.

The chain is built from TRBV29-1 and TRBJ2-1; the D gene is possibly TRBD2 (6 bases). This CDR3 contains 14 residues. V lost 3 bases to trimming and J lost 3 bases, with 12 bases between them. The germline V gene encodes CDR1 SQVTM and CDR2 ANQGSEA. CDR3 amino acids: CSVEAGKNYNEQFF. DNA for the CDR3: TGCAGCGTTGAGGCGGGGAAGAACTACAATGAGCAGTTCTTC.

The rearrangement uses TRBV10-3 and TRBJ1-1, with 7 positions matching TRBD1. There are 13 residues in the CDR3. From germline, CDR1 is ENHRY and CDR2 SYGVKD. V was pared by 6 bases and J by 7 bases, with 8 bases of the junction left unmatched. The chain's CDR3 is CAISQAGTVEAFF. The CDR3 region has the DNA TGTGCCATCAGCCAAGCCGGGACAGTTGAAGCTTTCTTT.

CDR3 sequence: CAISEEPGNLSNYGYTF. The CDR3 bases are TGTGCCATCAGTGAGGAGCCGGGTAACCTATCCAACTATGGCTACACCTTC. The V and J genes are TRBV10-3 and TRBJ1-2; no definite D call. CDR1 is ENHRY, CDR2 SYGVKD, per germline. V lost 2 bases to trimming and J lost 2 bases, with 18 bases between them. The CDR3 consists of 17 residues.

CDR3 nucleotide sequence: TGTGCCAGGGACTCCCGGATCGGCTACACCTTC. This gives the protein CARDSRIGYTF. This chain connects TRBV30 to TRBJ1-2, with a possible D match to TRBD1 (5 bases). Germline assignment: CDR1 GTSNPN and CDR2 SVGIG (reference sequence). The CDR3 sequence is 11 residues long. V lost 8 bases and J lost 8, with 15 bases in between. The entire variable domain, with the rest obtained from reference TRBV30 and TRBJ1-2, is as follows: SQTIHQWPATLVQPVGSPLSLECTVEGTSNPNLYWYRQAAGRGLQLLFYSVGIGQISSEVPQNLSASRPQDRQFILSSKKLLLSDSGFYLCARDSRIGYTFGSGTRLTVV.

The CDR3 loop is CASSFGAEAFF. The DNA of the CDR3 is TGTGCCAGCAGTTTTGGGGCTGAAGCTTTCTTT. The chain recombines TRBV6-6 with TRBJ1-1, with D uncertain. The V and J ends lost 4 bases and 6 bases respectively, with 6 bases between them. The length of the CDR3 is 11 residues. In germline, CDR1 is MNHNY, CDR2 SVGAGI (reference sequence).

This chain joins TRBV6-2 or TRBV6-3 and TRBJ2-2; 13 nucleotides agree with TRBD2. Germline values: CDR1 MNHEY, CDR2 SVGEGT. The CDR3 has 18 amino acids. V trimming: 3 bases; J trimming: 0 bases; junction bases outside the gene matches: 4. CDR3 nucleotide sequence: TGTGCCAGCAGTTATCGACTAGCGGGGGGACCGAACACCGGGGAGCTGTTTTTT. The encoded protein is CASSYRLAGGPNTGELFF.

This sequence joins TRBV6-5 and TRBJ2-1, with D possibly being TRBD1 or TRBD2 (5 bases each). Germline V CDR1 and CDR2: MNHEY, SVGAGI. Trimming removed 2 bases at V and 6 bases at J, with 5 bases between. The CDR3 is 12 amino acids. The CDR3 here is CASSYGGNEQFF. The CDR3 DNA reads TGTGCCAGCAGTTACGGGGGCAATGAGCAGTTCTTC.

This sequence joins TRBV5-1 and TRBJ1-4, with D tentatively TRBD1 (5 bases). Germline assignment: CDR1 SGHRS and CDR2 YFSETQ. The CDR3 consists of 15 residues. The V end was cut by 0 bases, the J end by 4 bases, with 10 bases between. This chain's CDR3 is CASSLDRGDNEKLFF. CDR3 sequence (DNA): TGCGCCAGCAGCTTGGATAGGGGAGATAATGAAAAACTGTTTTTT.

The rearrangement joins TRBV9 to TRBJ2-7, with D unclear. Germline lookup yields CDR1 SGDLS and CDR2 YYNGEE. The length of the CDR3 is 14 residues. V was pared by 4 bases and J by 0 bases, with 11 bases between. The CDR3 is CASSPRAASYEQYF. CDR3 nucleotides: TGTGCCAGCAGCCCAAGGGCAGCCTCCTACGAGCAGTACTTC.

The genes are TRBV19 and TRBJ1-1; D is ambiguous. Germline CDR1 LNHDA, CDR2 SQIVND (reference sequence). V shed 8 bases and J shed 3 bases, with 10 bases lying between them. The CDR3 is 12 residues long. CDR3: CASGEPHTEAFF. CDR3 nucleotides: TGTGCCAGTGGGGAGCCACACACTGAAGCTTTCTTT.

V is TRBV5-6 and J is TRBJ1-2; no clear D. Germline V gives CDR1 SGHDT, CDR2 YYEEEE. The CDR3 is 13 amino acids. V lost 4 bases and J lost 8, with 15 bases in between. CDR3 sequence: CASSRRALSGYTF. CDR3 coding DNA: TGTGCCAGCAGCCGTAGGGCTTTGAGCGGCTACACCTTC.